The clone carrying this T cell receptor (beta chain) was picked up a small number of times. What it recognizes is unknown. Sorted CD4+ subsets: naive, central memory, regulatory, stem cell-like memory (CD45RO/CCR7/CD25/CD127/CD95/CD27 panel). The CDR3 runs to 14 residues. The authors reverse transcribed all of the isolated RNA, so sequencing captured expressed TCRB transcripts. The data were produced by immunoSEQ multiplex PCR, yet TCRdb's version contains in-frame clones alone and is incomplete. Of about 740,000 clones in the sample, about an eighth were seen once. The source of the sample is a study of beta chain features in type 1 diabetes. Study-level points and caveats: Type 1 diabetes patients had VDJ junctions that carried fewer insertions and more deletions. When Type 1 diabetes patients were examined, their TCRB CDR3s proved moderately but significantly shorter in all four CD4+ subsets.

What was sequenced was naive CD4+ T cells from blood. The chain has TRBV21-1 and TRBJ1-2. TRBV21-1 is described as a pseudogene. The TCR originated in a man aged 18 to 35 with type 1 diabetes. The CDR3 here is CASSLRRARSLYTF. CDR3 DNA: TGTGCCAGCAGCCTACGGAGGGCCCGATCCCTCTACACCTTC.